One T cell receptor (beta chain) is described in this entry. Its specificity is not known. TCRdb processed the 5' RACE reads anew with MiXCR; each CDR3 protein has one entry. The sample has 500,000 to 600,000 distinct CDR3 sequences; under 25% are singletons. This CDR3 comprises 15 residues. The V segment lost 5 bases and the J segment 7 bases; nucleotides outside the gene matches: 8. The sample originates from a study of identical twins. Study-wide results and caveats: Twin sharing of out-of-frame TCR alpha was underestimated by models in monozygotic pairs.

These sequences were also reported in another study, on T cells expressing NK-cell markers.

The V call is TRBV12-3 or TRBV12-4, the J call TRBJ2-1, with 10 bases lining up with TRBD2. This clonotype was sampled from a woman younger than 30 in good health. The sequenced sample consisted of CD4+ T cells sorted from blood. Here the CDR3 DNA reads TGTGCCAGCAGTCATAAACCGGGACTAGCGAATGAGCAGTTCTTC. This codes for CASSHKPGLANEQFF.